This passage covers 9 T cell receptor beta chains from one sample sequenced in a study of regulatory T cells in long-lasting Graves disease. With iRepertoire HTBI primers and Arm-PCR of CDR3 regions, TCR beta libraries were built. TCRdb independently ran MiXCR on the multiplex PCR reads; one entry per CDR3 protein. The profile shows hundreds of thousands of distinct CDR3 sequences, more than 15% of them singletons. Stated time point: newly diagnosed GD, antithyroid drugs for less than 3 months. After RNA was extracted from PBMCs, the TCR library was made from it. This sample also belongs to another study, concerning T cells in Graves' hyperthyroidism and ophthalmopathy.

The specimen was peripheral blood mononuclear cells (PBMCs), collected at new diagnosis, from a patient treated with antithyroid drugs. Receptors were obtained from a man in his late teens or twenties with Graves disease.

The rearrangement links TRBV3-1 to TRBJ2-1, with 14 bases fitting TRBD2. This CDR3 contains 17 residues. From germline, CDR1 is LGHDT and CDR2 YNNKEL (reference sequence). Trimming cost V 0 bases and J 7 bases; bases outside gene matches: 5. This CDR3 reads CASSQDGGLAGANEQFF. The CDR3 DNA is TGTGCCAGCAGCCAAGATGGGGGACTAGCGGGAGCTAATGAGCAGTTCTTC.

This clonotype occurred many times. J is TRBJ2-5 and V is TRBV18, with a tentative D call TRBD1 (6 bases). Germline V gene lookup returns CDR1 KGHSH and CDR2 LQKENI. Trimming stripped 4 bases from V and 4 bases from J, with 7 bases between. This CDR3 has 12 residues. The CDR3 DNA follows: TGTGCCAGCTCACGCAGGGGAGAGACCCAGTACTTC. Protein product: CASSRRGETQYF.

This chain connects TRBV5-5 to TRBJ1-2; possibly TRBD1 for D (5 bases). This CDR3 comprises 12 residues. The germline V gene has CDR1 SGHKS and CDR2 YYEKEE (reference sequence). V was shortened by 3 bases and J by 8 bases, with 11 bases between the two germline ends. CDR3 residues: CASSWDAPGYTF. In nucleotides, the CDR3 is TGTGCCAGCAGCTGGGACGCCCCGGGCTACACCTTC.

The V and J genes are TRBV27 and TRBJ1-1; 11 nucleotides align to TRBD1. J lost 5 bases, V lost 6 bases, and 8 bases had no gene match. This CDR3 contains 15 residues. The V gene's germline CDR1 is MNHEY and CDR2 SMNVEV (reference sequence). The CDR3 DNA is TGTGCCAGCAGCCGGACAGGGGGCTGGGGGACTGAAGCTTTCTTT. It yields the protein CASSRTGGWGTEAFF.

A few counts support this clonotype. The chain combines TRBV10-2 with TRBJ2-1; D remains unclear. Germline lookup yields CDR1 WSHSY and CDR2 SAAADI. Deletions cut 7 bases from V and 0 bases from J, with 10 bases between. The CDR3 runs to 14 residues. This chain's CDR3 is CASKFANSYNEQFF. CDR3 nucleotide sequence: TGCGCCAGCAAGTTCGCTAACTCCTACAATGAGCAGTTCTTC.

The chain uses TRBV11-1 and TRBJ2-7; 7 bases map to TRBD1. Germline CDR1 SGHAT, CDR2 FQDESV (reference sequence). The V gene end was trimmed by 4 bases and the J gene end by 0 bases; junction bases not matched to a gene: 15. The CDR3 consists of 18 residues. The CDR3 loop is CASSWRQGNSQSSYEQYF. The CDR3 bases are TGTGCCAGCAGCTGGAGACAGGGAAATTCACAGAGCTCCTACGAGCAGTACTTC.

A few counts support this clonotype. This rearrangement joins TRBV7-6 to TRBJ1-4; D is uncertain. Germline V gene lookup returns CDR1 SGHVS and CDR2 FNYEAQ. The CDR3 runs to 15 residues. V was pared by 3 bases and J by 0 bases, with 8 bases between. The CDR3: CASSLRAATNEKLFF. The CDR3 DNA reads TGTGCCAGCAGCTTGCGTGCCGCAACTAATGAAAAACTGTTTTTT.

Turning to this clonotype: Being one base from a much bigger clone, this may be a read error. The CDR3 nucleotides are TGTGCCTGGAGTGTGGGTGGAGCTGGCACTGAAGCTTTCTTT. Amino acid sequence: CAWSVGGAGTEAFF. The chain combines TRBV30 with TRBJ1-1; D not resolved. This CDR3 region has 14 residues. V lost 0 bases and J 4 bases, leaving 12 bases between the germline ends. Germline CDR1 and CDR2: GTSNPN and SVGIG (reference sequence).

The chain combines TRBV15 with TRBJ1-5, with a weak D call TRBD1 (5 bases). Germline V CDR1 and CDR2: LNHNV, YYDKDF (reference sequence). The germline V and J ends were trimmed by 3 bases and 7 bases, with 19 bases remaining between them. There are 16 residues in the CDR3. The CDR3 here is CATSRALGESGQPQHF. In DNA, the CDR3 is TGTGCCACCAGCAGGGCCCTAGGGGAGTCTGGGCAGCCCCAGCATTTT.